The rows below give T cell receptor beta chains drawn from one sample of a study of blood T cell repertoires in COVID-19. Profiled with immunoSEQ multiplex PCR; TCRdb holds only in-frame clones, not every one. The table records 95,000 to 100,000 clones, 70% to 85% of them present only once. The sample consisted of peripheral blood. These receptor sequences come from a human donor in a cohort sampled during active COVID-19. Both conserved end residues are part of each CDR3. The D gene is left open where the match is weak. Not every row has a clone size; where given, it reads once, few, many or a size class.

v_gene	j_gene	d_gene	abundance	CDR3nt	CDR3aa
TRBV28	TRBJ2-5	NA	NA	TGTGCCAGCAGTTCAATAGGGGCTTTCCAAGAGACCCAGTACTTC	CASSSIGAFQETQYF
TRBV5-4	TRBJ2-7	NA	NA	TGTGCCAGCAGCTTGGAGACAGGAGACGAGCAGTACTTC	CASSLETGDEQYF
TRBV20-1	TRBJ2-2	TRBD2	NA	TGCAGTGCTAGTCGGCTAGCGGGAATGAACACCGGGGAGCTGTTTTTT	CSASRLAGMNTGELFF
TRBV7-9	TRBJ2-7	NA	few	TGTGCCAGCAGCTTAGTCCTCGCCCAGGGCGAGCAGTACTTC	CASSLVLAQGEQYF
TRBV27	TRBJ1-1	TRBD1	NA	TGTGCCAGCAGGTGGACAGGGAATCCTGAAGCTTTCTTT	CASRWTGNPEAFF
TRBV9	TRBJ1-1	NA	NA	TGTGCCAGCAGCGTAGCCCCCTTCTTGAACACTGAAGCTTTCTTT	CASSVAPFLNTEAFF
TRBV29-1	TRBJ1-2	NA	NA	TGCAGCGGGGGACAAACCAACTATGGCTACACCTTC	CSGGQTNYGYTF
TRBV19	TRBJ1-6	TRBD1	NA	TGTGCCAGTAGATCCGCCGGACAGGGGAGTCATTCACCCCTCCACTTT	CASRSAGQGSHSPLHF
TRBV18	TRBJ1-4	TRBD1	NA	TGTGCCAGCTCACCAGACAGGGGATCTAATGAAAAACTGTTTTTT	CASSPDRGSNEKLFF
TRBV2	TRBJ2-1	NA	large	TGTGCCAGCAGTGAAGCGCTTTTCGGTGGGACGGGAGTGAAGTCTGAGCAGTTCTTC	CASSEALFGGTGVKSEQFF
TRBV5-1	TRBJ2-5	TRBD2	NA	TGCGCCAGCAGCGTAGGGACTAGCGGGGGGAATAAAGAGACCCAGTACTTC	CASSVGTSGGNKETQYF
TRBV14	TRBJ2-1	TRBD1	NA	TGTGCCAGCAGCCAAGGGACAACTTCCCAGGACAGGGGATACAATGAGCAGTTCTTC	CASSQGTTSQDRGYNEQFF
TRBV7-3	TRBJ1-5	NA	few	TGTGCCAGCAGCTTGGGCCCCAATCAGCCCCAGCATTTT	CASSLGPNQPQHF
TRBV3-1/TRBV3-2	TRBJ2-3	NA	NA	TGTGCCAGCAGACGGGCGGGCGGGGATACGCAGTATTTT	CASRRAGGDTQYF
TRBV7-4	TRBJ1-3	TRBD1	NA	TGTGCCAGCAGCCAGAACTACGCAAACGGGACAGAAAACACCATATATTTT	CASSQNYANGTENTIYF
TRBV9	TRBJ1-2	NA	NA	TGTGCCAGCAGCGTACAGGGAAACTATGGCTACACCTTC	CASSVQGNYGYTF
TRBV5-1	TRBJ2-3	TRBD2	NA	TGCGCCAGCAGCGGGGGGACTAGCGGTAATCCTAGCACAGATACGCAGTATTTT	CASSGGTSGNPSTDTQYF
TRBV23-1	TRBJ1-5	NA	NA	TGCGCCAGCAGTCGTGACAGGCGGCCCAATCAGCCCCAGCATTTT	CASSRDRRPNQPQHF
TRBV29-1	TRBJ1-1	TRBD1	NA	TGCAGCGTCCGATTGCCGGGACAGGGATCGGCTTTCTTT	CSVRLPGQGSAFF
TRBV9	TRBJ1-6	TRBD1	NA	TGTGCCAGCAGCCCGGGACAGGGGAATTCACCCCTCCACTTT	CASSPGQGNSPLHF
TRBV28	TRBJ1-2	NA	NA	TGTGCCAGCAGTTTGGAGACGGGGTACACCTTC	CASSLETGYTF
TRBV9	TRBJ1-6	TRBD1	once	TGTGCCAGCGGATGGGGGACAGTCGGGAATTCACCCCTCCACTTT	CASGWGTVGNSPLHF
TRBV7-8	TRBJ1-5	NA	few	TGTGCCAGCAGCTTAGGATTCGGTGGCAATCAGCCCCAGCATTTT	CASSLGFGGNQPQHF
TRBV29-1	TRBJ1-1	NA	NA	TGCAGCGTTCGGGAGGGCTGGGCTGAAGCTTTCTTT	CSVREGWAEAFF
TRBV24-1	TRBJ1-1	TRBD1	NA	TGTGCCACCAGTGATTCTGGGACAGGGAACACTGAAGCTTTCTTT	CATSDSGTGNTEAFF
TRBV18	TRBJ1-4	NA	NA	TGTGCCAGCTGGGCCGGGGTTGCAACTAATGAAAAACTGTTTTTT	CASWAGVATNEKLFF
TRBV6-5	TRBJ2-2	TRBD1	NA	TGTGCCAGCAACAGGGGACAGACGAACACCGGGGAGCTGTTTTTT	CASNRGQTNTGELFF
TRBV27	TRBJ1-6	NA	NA	TGTGCCAGCAGACCCTCCGGACAGCAAATTAGAGGGTATAATTCACCCCTCCACTTT	CASRPSGQQIRGYNSPLHF
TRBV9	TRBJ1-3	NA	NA	TGTGCCAGCAGCCGTGACGGGAACTCTGGAAACACCATATATTTT	CASSRDGNSGNTIYF
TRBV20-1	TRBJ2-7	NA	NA	TGCAGTGCTAGTGGAGGGTCCCTTTCCTACGAGCAGTACTTC	CSASGGSLSYEQYF
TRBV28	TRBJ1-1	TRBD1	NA	TGTGCCAGCAGTTTATACAGGGGGCTTGAAGCTTTCTTT	CASSLYRGLEAFF
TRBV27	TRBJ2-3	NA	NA	TGTGCCAGCAGTTTATCCCCAGGCGGCGGGTCAACGGGCGGAGATACGCAGTATTTT	CASSLSPGGGSTGGDTQYF
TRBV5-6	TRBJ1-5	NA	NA	TGTGCCAGCAGCCAGAGGGCCTACCTCCGCGATCAGCCCCAGCATTTT	CASSQRAYLRDQPQHF
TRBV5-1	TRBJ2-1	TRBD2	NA	TGCGCCAGCAGCCCGAGGACTAGCGGCTCCAATGAGCAGTTCTTC	CASSPRTSGSNEQFF
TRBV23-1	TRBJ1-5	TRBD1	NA	TGCGCCAGCAGTCCTCTCCAGGACAGGGGCAATCAGCCCCAGCATTTT	CASSPLQDRGNQPQHF
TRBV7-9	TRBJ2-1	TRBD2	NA	TGTGCCAGCAGCTTAGCGGGGACTAGCGGGGTCTTGTTCTTC	CASSLAGTSGVLFF
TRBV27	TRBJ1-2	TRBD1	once	TGTGCCAGTACCGGAACAGGGGGCTATGGCTACACCTTC	CASTGTGGYGYTF
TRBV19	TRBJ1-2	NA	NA	TGTGCCAGTAGACAGGGCTATGGCTACACCTTC	CASRQGYGYTF
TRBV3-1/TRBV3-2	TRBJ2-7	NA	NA	TGTGCCAGCAGCAAGACACTAAAGAACGGCAGGGACTACGAGCAGTACTTC	CASSKTLKNGRDYEQYF
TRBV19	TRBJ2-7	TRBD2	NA	TGTGCCAGTAGTCCCGGAGGTAGCGGGAGCGCTTACGAGCAGTACTTC	CASSPGGSGSAYEQYF
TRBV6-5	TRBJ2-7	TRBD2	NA	TGTGCCAGTACAGCGGGACTTTCCTACGAGCAGTACTTC	CASTAGLSYEQYF
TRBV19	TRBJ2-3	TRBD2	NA	TGTGCCAGTAGTTCTCGGGGACTAGCGGGAGGCCTTAGCACAGATACGCAGTATTTT	CASSSRGLAGGLSTDTQYF
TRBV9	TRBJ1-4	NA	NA	TGTGCCAGCAGCGTATCCGCAACTAATGAAAAACTGTTTTTT	CASSVSATNEKLFF
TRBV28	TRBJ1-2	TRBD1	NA	TGTGCCAGCAGCCAAAGTTTTACAGGGGGCTATGGCTACACCTTC	CASSQSFTGGYGYTF
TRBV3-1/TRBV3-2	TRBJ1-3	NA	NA	TGTGCCAGCACCAACCGGGGAGCAGTAAACACCATATATTTT	CASTNRGAVNTIYF